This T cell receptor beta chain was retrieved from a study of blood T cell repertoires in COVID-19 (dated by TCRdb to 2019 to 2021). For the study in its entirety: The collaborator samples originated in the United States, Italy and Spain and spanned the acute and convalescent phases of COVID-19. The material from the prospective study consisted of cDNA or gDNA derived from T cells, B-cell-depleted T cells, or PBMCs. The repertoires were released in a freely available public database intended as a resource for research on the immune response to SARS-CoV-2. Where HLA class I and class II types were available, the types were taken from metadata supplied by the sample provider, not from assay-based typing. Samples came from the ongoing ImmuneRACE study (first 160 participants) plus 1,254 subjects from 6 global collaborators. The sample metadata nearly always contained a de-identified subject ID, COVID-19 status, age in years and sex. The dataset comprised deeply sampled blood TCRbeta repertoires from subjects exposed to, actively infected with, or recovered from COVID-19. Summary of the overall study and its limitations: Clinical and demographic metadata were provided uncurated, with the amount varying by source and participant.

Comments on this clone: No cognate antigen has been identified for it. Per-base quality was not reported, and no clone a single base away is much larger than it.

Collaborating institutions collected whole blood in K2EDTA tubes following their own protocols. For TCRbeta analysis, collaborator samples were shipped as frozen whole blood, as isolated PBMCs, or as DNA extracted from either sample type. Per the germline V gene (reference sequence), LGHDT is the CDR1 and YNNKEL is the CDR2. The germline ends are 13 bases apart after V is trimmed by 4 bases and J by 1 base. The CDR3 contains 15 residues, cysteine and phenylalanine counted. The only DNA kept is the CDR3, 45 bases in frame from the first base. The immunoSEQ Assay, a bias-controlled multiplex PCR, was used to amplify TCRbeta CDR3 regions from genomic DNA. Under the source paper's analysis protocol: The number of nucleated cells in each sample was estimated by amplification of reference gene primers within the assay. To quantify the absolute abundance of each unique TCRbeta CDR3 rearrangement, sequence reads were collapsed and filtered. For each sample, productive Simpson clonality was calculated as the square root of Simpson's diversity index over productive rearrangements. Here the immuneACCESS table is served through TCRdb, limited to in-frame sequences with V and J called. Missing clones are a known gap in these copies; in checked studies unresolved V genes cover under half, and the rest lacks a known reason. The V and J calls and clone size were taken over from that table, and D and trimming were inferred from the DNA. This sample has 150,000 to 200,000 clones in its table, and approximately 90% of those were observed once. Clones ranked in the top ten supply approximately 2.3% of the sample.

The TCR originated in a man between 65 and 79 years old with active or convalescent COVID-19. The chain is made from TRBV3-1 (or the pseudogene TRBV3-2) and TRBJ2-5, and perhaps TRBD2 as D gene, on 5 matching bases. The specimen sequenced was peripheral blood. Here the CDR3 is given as CASSPRGQSQETQYF. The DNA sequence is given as TGTGCCAGCAGCCCGAGAGGGCAGAGCCAAGAGACCCAGTACTTC.